This T cell receptor (beta chain) is drawn from a study of blood T cell repertoires in COVID-19. Study information: Samples came from the United States, Italy and Spain, spanning acute and convalescent COVID-19. PBMCs, B-cell-depleted T cells, or T cells were the source of the cDNA or gDNA that made up the material.

The germline CDR1 and CDR2 sequences are SQVTM and ANQGSEA. The CDR3 is made up of 14 amino acids. J gave up 6 bases and V 7 bases, and 11 bases lay outside the gene matches. In the source study's methods: Amplification of reference gene primers was used by the study to estimate nucleated cell counts. This table comes from immunoSEQ multiplex PCR, and its TCRdb copy is limited to in-frame clones, with some not included. V, J and clone size were drawn from that table, and D and trimming were deduced from the DNA. Of around 300,000 clones in the sample, around 86% are singletons; the top ten hold roughly 0.92%.

The sequence was obtained from a middle-aged woman who had recovered from COVID-19. The chain is built from TRBV29-1 and TRBJ2-2; 7 bases are a match to TRBD1. Source material: peripheral blood. The CDR3 nucleotides read TGCAGCGCCACACCTAAGACAGGGTCCGGGGAGCTGTTTTTT. It specifies CSATPKTGSGELFF.